A selection of T cell receptor beta chains follows, all from one sample in a study of T cells in Graves' hyperthyroidism and ophthalmopathy. TCRdb redid the calling of the multiplex PCR reads with MiXCR, one entry per CDR3 protein. This table holds 350,000 to 400,000 distinct CDR3 sequences, approximately 20% found once. The source material was blood. The receptors were sampled from a woman younger than 30 with Graves' hyperthyroidism. CDR3s include the opening cysteine and the closing phenylalanine or tryptophan. The order of the fields is J gene, D gene, clone size, V gene, CDR3 protein, CDR3 DNA. D genes are given only for firm matches. Expanded clones get a size class; other rows say once, few or many, or leave the size out.

j_gene: TRBJ1-4; d_gene: NA; abundance: many; v_gene: TRBV19; CDR3aa: CASSPYDSSDEKLFF; CDR3nt: TGTGCCAGTAGTCCCTACGACAGTTCGGATGAAAAACTGTTTTTT
j_gene: TRBJ2-7; d_gene: NA; abundance: many; v_gene: TRBV30; CDR3aa: CAWRRGGTLYEQYF; CDR3nt: TGTGCCTGGCGGAGGGGGGGGACCCTCTACGAGCAGTACTTC
j_gene: TRBJ1-5; d_gene: NA; abundance: many; v_gene: TRBV19; CDR3aa: CASSRPPSDVRGQPQHF; CDR3nt: TGTGCCAGTAGTCGACCTCCCTCGGACGTCCGAGGGCAGCCCCAGCATTTT
j_gene: TRBJ1-3; d_gene: NA; abundance: NA; v_gene: TRBV14; CDR3aa: CASSQGPGSYSGNTIYF; CDR3nt: TGTGCCAGCAGCCAAGGGCCCGGGTCCTACTCTGGAAACACCATATATTTT
j_gene: TRBJ2-5; d_gene: NA; abundance: NA; v_gene: TRBV30; CDR3aa: CAWSPGSQETQYF; CDR3nt: TGTGCCTGGAGTCCGGGGAGCCAAGAGACCCAGTACTTC
j_gene: TRBJ1-1; d_gene: NA; abundance: NA; v_gene: TRBV6-2/TRBV6-3; CDR3aa: CASTRTPVAEAFF; CDR3nt: TGTGCCAGCACCAGGACCCCAGTTGCTGAAGCTTTCTTT
j_gene: TRBJ1-5; d_gene: NA; abundance: many; v_gene: TRBV2; CDR3aa: CASSEAFFLGTDSNQPQHF; CDR3nt: TGTGCCAGCAGTGAAGCGTTTTTTCTCGGGACTGATAGCAATCAGCCCCAGCATTTT
j_gene: TRBJ1-3; d_gene: NA; abundance: many; v_gene: TRBV12-3/TRBV12-4; CDR3aa: CASRQSSGNTIYF; CDR3nt: TGTGCCAGCAGGCAGAGCTCTGGAAACACCATATATTTT
j_gene: TRBJ2-7; d_gene: NA; abundance: many; v_gene: TRBV6-5; CDR3aa: CASSYTHGLGEQYF; CDR3nt: TGTGCCAGCAGTTACACCCATGGACTGGGCGAGCAGTACTTC
j_gene: TRBJ2-7; d_gene: NA; abundance: NA; v_gene: TRBV13; CDR3aa: CASSLLGRSYEQYF; CDR3nt: TGTGCCAGCAGTTTACTGGGAAGGTCTTACGAGCAGTACTTC
j_gene: TRBJ1-1; d_gene: NA; abundance: NA; v_gene: TRBV5-1; CDR3aa: CASSPSPGAEAFF; CDR3nt: TGCGCCAGCAGCCCATCTCCGGGGGCTGAAGCTTTCTTT
j_gene: TRBJ2-5; d_gene: TRBD2; abundance: NA; v_gene: TRBV7-9; CDR3aa: CASSFFRGGGETQYF; CDR3nt: TGTGCCAGCAGCTTTTTCCGGGGGGGCGGTGAGACCCAGTACTTC
j_gene: TRBJ1-5; d_gene: NA; abundance: many; v_gene: TRBV6-5; CDR3aa: CASSYRGSAGQPQHF; CDR3nt: TGTGCCAGCAGTTACAGGGGGTCAGCTGGTCAGCCCCAGCATTTT
j_gene: TRBJ2-5; d_gene: NA; abundance: many; v_gene: TRBV20-1; CDR3aa: CSARTGVPQETQYF; CDR3nt: TGCAGTGCTAGGACGGGGGTGCCCCAAGAGACCCAGTACTTC
j_gene: TRBJ1-2; d_gene: TRBD1; abundance: NA; v_gene: TRBV2; CDR3aa: CASSKARQGSAGYTF; CDR3nt: TGTGCCAGCAGCAAAGCCCGACAGGGCTCGGCTGGCTACACCTTC
j_gene: TRBJ2-7; d_gene: NA; abundance: many; v_gene: TRBV28; CDR3aa: CASRGGPRIHEQYF; CDR3nt: TGTGCCAGCAGGGGGGGACCAAGGATTCACGAGCAGTACTTC
j_gene: TRBJ2-7; d_gene: NA; abundance: many; v_gene: TRBV6-5; CDR3aa: CASSYEGGAGWTEQYF; CDR3nt: TGTGCCAGCAGTTACGAGGGGGGGGCTGGTTGGACCGAGCAGTACTTC
j_gene: TRBJ2-5; d_gene: TRBD1; abundance: many; v_gene: TRBV18; CDR3aa: CASSPDRDHGETQYF; CDR3nt: TGTGCCAGCTCACCGGACAGGGATCATGGGGAGACCCAGTACTTC
j_gene: TRBJ1-2; d_gene: TRBD1; abundance: many; v_gene: TRBV6-1; CDR3aa: CASSGTGGHGYTF; CDR3nt: TGTGCCAGCAGTGGCACAGGGGGTCATGGCTACACCTTC
j_gene: TRBJ2-7; d_gene: NA; abundance: many; v_gene: TRBV20-1; CDR3aa: CSAPGEEPYEQYF; CDR3nt: TGCAGTGCCCCGGGGGAGGAGCCCTACGAGCAGTACTTC
j_gene: TRBJ2-7; d_gene: TRBD1; abundance: NA; v_gene: TRBV13; CDR3aa: CASSFTGTGRNEQYF; CDR3nt: TGTGCCAGCAGCTTCACCGGGACAGGGAGAAACGAGCAGTACTTC
j_gene: TRBJ1-3; d_gene: NA; abundance: many; v_gene: TRBV28; CDR3aa: CASSFWREVAGNTIYF; CDR3nt: TGTGCCAGCAGTTTCTGGAGGGAGGTGGCCGGAAACACCATATATTTT
j_gene: TRBJ1-5; d_gene: TRBD1; abundance: many; v_gene: TRBV6-2/TRBV6-3; CDR3aa: CASSADRVRQPQHF; CDR3nt: TGTGCCAGCAGTGCCGACAGGGTACGTCAGCCCCAGCATTTT
j_gene: TRBJ1-2; d_gene: TRBD1; abundance: NA; v_gene: TRBV28; CDR3aa: CASISGQGAHGYTF; CDR3nt: TGTGCCAGCATCTCAGGACAGGGGGCGCACGGCTACACCTTC
j_gene: TRBJ2-5; d_gene: NA; abundance: NA; v_gene: TRBV20-1; CDR3aa: CSARDEPGLETQYF; CDR3nt: TGCAGTGCTAGAGATGAGCCGGGGTTAGAGACCCAGTACTTC
j_gene: TRBJ1-6; d_gene: NA; abundance: NA; v_gene: TRBV11-2; CDR3aa: CASGGGISYNSPLHF; CDR3nt: TGTGCCAGCGGAGGGGGGATCTCCTATAATTCACCCCTCCACTTT
j_gene: TRBJ2-7; d_gene: TRBD1; abundance: NA; v_gene: TRBV11-2; CDR3aa: CASSLVDRGGEYF; CDR3nt: TGTGCCAGCAGCTTAGTGGACAGGGGTGGGGAGTACTTC
j_gene: TRBJ1-6; d_gene: NA; abundance: NA; v_gene: TRBV7-8; CDR3aa: CASSPTGALDSPLHF; CDR3nt: TGTGCCAGCAGCCCTACCGGGGCGTTAGATTCACCCCTCCACTTT
j_gene: TRBJ2-7; d_gene: TRBD1; abundance: many; v_gene: TRBV29-1; CDR3aa: CSAQDRVYEQYF; CDR3nt: TGCAGCGCCCAGGACAGGGTCTACGAGCAGTACTTC
j_gene: TRBJ2-4; d_gene: NA; abundance: many; v_gene: TRBV7-9; CDR3aa: CASSLGAGLAKNIQYF; CDR3nt: TGTGCCAGCAGCTTAGGGGCCGGCTTAGCCAAAAACATTCAGTACTTC
j_gene: TRBJ2-1; d_gene: TRBD2; abundance: NA; v_gene: TRBV12-3/TRBV12-4; CDR3aa: CASSLLAGGNEQFF; CDR3nt: TGTGCCAGCAGTTTACTAGCGGGGGGAAATGAGCAGTTCTTC
j_gene: TRBJ2-7; d_gene: TRBD1; abundance: many; v_gene: TRBV6-1; CDR3aa: CASSAPGQGVYEQYF; CDR3nt: TGTGCCAGCAGTGCTCCGGGACAGGGGGTGTACGAGCAGTACTTC
j_gene: TRBJ1-5; d_gene: NA; abundance: many; v_gene: TRBV6-5; CDR3aa: CASRITGNQPQHF; CDR3nt: TGTGCCAGCAGGATTACAGGGAATCAGCCCCAGCATTTT
j_gene: TRBJ1-1; d_gene: NA; abundance: NA; v_gene: TRBV12-5; CDR3aa: CASGPLEGLVTEAFF; CDR3nt: TGTGCTAGTGGTCCTCTCGAGGGACTAGTCACTGAAGCTTTCTTT
j_gene: TRBJ2-2; d_gene: NA; abundance: many; v_gene: TRBV20-1; CDR3aa: CSARNGPGGAGELFF; CDR3nt: TGCAGTGCACGGAACGGGCCAGGAGGCGCCGGGGAGCTGTTTTTT
j_gene: TRBJ2-7; d_gene: NA; abundance: many; v_gene: TRBV5-5; CDR3aa: CASSLIGPSYEQYF; CDR3nt: TGTGCCAGCAGCTTGATCGGACCTTCCTACGAGCAGTACTTC
j_gene: TRBJ1-2; d_gene: NA; abundance: NA; v_gene: TRBV5-6; CDR3aa: CASSSLGGGYYGYAF; CDR3nt: TGTGCCAGCAGCTCGCTTGGGGGTGGGTACTATGGCTACGCCTTC
j_gene: TRBJ2-7; d_gene: NA; abundance: many; v_gene: TRBV19; CDR3aa: CASQKTVLSYEQYF; CDR3nt: TGTGCCAGCCAAAAGACAGTCCTCTCCTACGAGCAGTACTTC
j_gene: TRBJ1-2; d_gene: NA; abundance: many; v_gene: TRBV20-1; CDR3aa: CSARTHAGGGYTF; CDR3nt: TGCAGTGCCCGGACCCATGCTGGTGGGGGCTACACCTTC
j_gene: TRBJ1-2; d_gene: NA; abundance: many; v_gene: TRBV28; CDR3aa: CASSSLVVGARYGYTF; CDR3nt: TGTGCCAGCAGTTCGCTCGTGGTGGGGGCGCGATATGGCTACACCTTC
j_gene: TRBJ1-6; d_gene: NA; abundance: many; v_gene: TRBV28; CDR3aa: CASNRGQHYNSPLHF; CDR3nt: TGTGCCAGCAACCGGGGACAACACTATAATTCACCCCTCCACTTT
j_gene: TRBJ1-2; d_gene: TRBD1; abundance: few; v_gene: TRBV4-1; CDR3aa: CASSQDGTGLYGYTF; CDR3nt: TGCGCCAGCAGCCAAGATGGGACAGGGCTCTATGGCTACACCTTC
j_gene: TRBJ2-3; d_gene: TRBD2; abundance: NA; v_gene: TRBV10-2; CDR3aa: CASSERRGGADTQYF; CDR3nt: TGCGCCAGCAGTGAGAGGCGGGGGGGGGCAGATACGCAGTATTTT
j_gene: TRBJ2-3; d_gene: TRBD1; abundance: NA; v_gene: TRBV10-3; CDR3aa: CAISDPGTGSTDTQYF; CDR3nt: TGTGCCATCAGTGATCCCGGGACAGGGAGCACAGATACGCAGTATTTT
j_gene: TRBJ2-5; d_gene: TRBD2; abundance: many; v_gene: TRBV7-9; CDR3aa: CASSFSGTSAMGSQYF; CDR3nt: TGTGCCAGCAGCTTCAGTGGCACTAGCGCCATGGGGTCCCAGTACTTC
j_gene: TRBJ2-7; d_gene: NA; abundance: many; v_gene: TRBV18; CDR3aa: CASSLPGGAYEQYF; CDR3nt: TGTGCCAGCTCCCTCCCCGGGGGTGCCTACGAGCAGTACTTC
j_gene: TRBJ2-1; d_gene: TRBD2; abundance: NA; v_gene: TRBV20-1; CDR3aa: CSGDRTSGGYNEQFF; CDR3nt: TGCAGCGGAGACCGGACTAGCGGGGGTTACAATGAGCAGTTCTTC
j_gene: TRBJ2-5; d_gene: TRBD2; abundance: many; v_gene: TRBV28; CDR3aa: CASSLAGGYETQYF; CDR3nt: TGTGCCAGCAGTTTAGCGGGAGGGTATGAGACCCAGTACTTC
j_gene: TRBJ1-5; d_gene: NA; abundance: many; v_gene: TRBV28; CDR3aa: CASSLWDTSNQPQHF; CDR3nt: TGTGCCAGCAGTTTATGGGACACCAGCAATCAGCCCCAGCATTTT
j_gene: TRBJ1-6; d_gene: TRBD1; abundance: many; v_gene: TRBV11-2; CDR3aa: CASSTGTGINSPLHF; CDR3nt: TGTGCCAGCAGCACTGGGACAGGAATTAATTCACCCCTCCACTTT